One sample yielded the 10 T cell receptor beta chains listed below, sequenced in a study of shared clonotypes between healthy human individuals. Naive CD8 populations comprised CD45RO-negative cells positively selected for CCR7, excluding terminally differentiated effector memory CD45RA+ cells. Here immunoSEQ multiplex PCR was the method, and the copy in TCRdb shows in-frame clones only, minus some. The sample shows 2 million or so clones, about 95% of them seen only once. The sequencing sample was made of naive CD8+ T cells sorted from blood. Receptor source: a man aged 18 to 35 in good health.

The rearrangement links TRBV5-6 to TRBJ2-3; perhaps D is TRBD1 or TRBD2 (5 bases each). This CDR3 spans 13 amino acids. Trimming shortened V by 2 bases and J by 8 bases, and 12 bases separated the two germline ends. CDR1 SGHDT and CDR2 YYEEEE come from the germline V gene. CDR3 region: CASSFGTGPTQYF. As DNA, the CDR3 is TGTGCCAGCAGCTTTGGGACGGGACCTACGCAGTATTTT.

This clone was seen a single time. The chain uses TRBV14 and TRBJ2-7; TRBD2 matches 11 bases. Germline lookup yields CDR1 SGHDN and CDR2 FVKESK. CDR3 length equals 17 residues. V was clipped by 5 bases and J by 7 bases; unmatched bases: 16. The CDR3 coding sequence is TGTGCCAGCAGCGCGGGACTAGCGGCGTTAGGAGGCTGGGAGCAGTACTTC. It encodes CASSAGLAALGGWEQYF. Full variable domain (outside the CDR3, taken from reference TRBV14 and TRBJ2-7): EAGVTQFPSHSVIEKGQTVTLRCDPISGHDNLYWYRRVMGKEIKFLLHFVKESKQDESGMPNNRFLAERTGGTYSTLKVQPAELEDSGVYFCASSAGLAALGGWEQYFGPGTRLTVT.

V is TRBV4-3 and J is TRBJ2-1, with D possibly matching TRBD1 (5 bases). The CDR3 length is 16 residues. The germline V gene has CDR1 LGHNA and CDR2 YSLEER. Trimming took 2 bases from V and 0 from J, leaving 11 bases between them. The CDR3 here is CASSQSDKTSYNEQFF. CDR3 in DNA: TGCGCCAGCAGCCAATCGGACAAGACCTCCTACAATGAGCAGTTCTTC.

V is TRBV6-5 and J is TRBJ2-7; TRBD2 might be the D (6 bases). This CDR3 spans 14 amino acids. Per germline, CDR1 MNHEY and CDR2 SVGAGI. V lost 2 bases to trimming and J lost 5 bases, with 13 bases between them. In nucleotides, the CDR3 is TGTGCCAGCAGTTACGGCGGGAATCTCGACGAGCAGTACTTC. It codes for CASSYGGNLDEQYF.

This chain connects TRBV27 to TRBJ1-2, with 9 bases identical to TRBD1. With 5 bases clipped from V and 7 bases from J, the junction kept 8 bases outside the gene matches. The germline V gene encodes CDR1 MNHEY and CDR2 SMNVEV (reference sequence). This CDR3 has 14 residues. In nucleotides, the CDR3 is TGTGCCAGCAGTCAATTAGGGACAGGGCTTGGCTACACCTTC. Its protein is CASSQLGTGLGYTF.

The CDR3 nucleotides are TGTGCCAGCTCACCATTCTCTAGCGGGAATGGGATTGAGACCCAGTACTTC. Its translation: CASSPFSSGNGIETQYF. The rearrangement links TRBV18 to TRBJ2-5; the match to TRBD2 covers 9 bases. CDR1 is KGHSH and CDR2 is LQKENI in the germline V gene. The CDR3 has 17 amino acids. The J segment lost 5 bases and the V segment lost 2 bases, leaving 12 bases of the junction unmatched.

V and J are TRBV19 and TRBJ1-1, with D unclear. CDR1 is LNHDA, CDR2 SQIVND, per germline (reference sequence). V gave up 5 bases and J gave up 3 bases, with 4 bases separating them. The CDR3 is 11 residues long. The CDR3 spells CASSFYTEAFF. CDR3 coding DNA: TGTGCCAGTAGTTTCTACACTGAAGCTTTCTTT.

The rearrangement uses TRBV5-4 and TRBJ2-7; 11 nucleotides align to TRBD1. V was clipped by 6 bases and J by 3 bases; unmatched bases: 11. The CDR3 loop spans 16 amino acids. The germline CDR1 and CDR2 sequences are SGHNT and YYREEE (reference sequence). The CDR3 nucleotides are TGTGCCAGCACCTACCTGGACAGGGGGCTCGACTACGAGCAGTACTTC. Translated, it gives CASTYLDRGLDYEQYF.

V usage is TRBV7-8 and J usage is TRBJ2-1; D unclear. The CDR3 is made up of 15 amino acids. Germline CDR1 SGHVS, CDR2 FQNEAQ. Trimming stripped 3 bases from V and 0 bases from J, with 9 bases between. This chain's CDR3 is CASSFGPSSYNEQFF. The CDR3 nucleotides are TGTGCCAGCAGCTTTGGGCCGAGCTCCTACAATGAGCAGTTCTTC. The full variable domain, in which reference TRBV7-8 and TRBJ2-1 provide the parts outside the CDR3, is GAGVSQSPRYKVAKRGQDVALRCDPISGHVSLFWYQQALGQGPEFLTYFQNEAQLDKSGLPSDRFFAERPEGSVSTLKIQRTQQEDSAVYLCASSFGPSSYNEQFFGPGTRLTVL.

The CDR3 protein is CASSVELWDEQFF. Here the CDR3 DNA reads TGTGCCAGCAGCGTAGAGTTGTGGGATGAGCAGTTCTTC. The rearrangement uses TRBV9 and TRBJ2-1; no firm D call. The CDR3 consists of 13 residues. Between the trimmed V and J ends, which lost 0 bases and 8 bases, there was a span of 9 bases. CDR1 SGDLS and CDR2 YYNGEE come from the germline V gene.